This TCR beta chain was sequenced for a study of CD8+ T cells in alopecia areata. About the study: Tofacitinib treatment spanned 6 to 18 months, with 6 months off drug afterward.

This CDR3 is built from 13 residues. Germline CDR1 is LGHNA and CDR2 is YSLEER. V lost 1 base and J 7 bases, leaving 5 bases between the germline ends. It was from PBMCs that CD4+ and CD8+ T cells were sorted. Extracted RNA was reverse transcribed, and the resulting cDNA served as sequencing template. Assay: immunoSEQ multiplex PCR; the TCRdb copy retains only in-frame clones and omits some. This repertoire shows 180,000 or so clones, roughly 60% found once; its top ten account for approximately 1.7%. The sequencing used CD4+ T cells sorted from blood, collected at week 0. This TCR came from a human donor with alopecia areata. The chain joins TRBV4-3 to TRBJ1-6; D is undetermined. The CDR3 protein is CASSQVRNSPLHF. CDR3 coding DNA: TGCGCCAGCAGCCAAGTTCGGAATTCACCCCTCCACTTT.